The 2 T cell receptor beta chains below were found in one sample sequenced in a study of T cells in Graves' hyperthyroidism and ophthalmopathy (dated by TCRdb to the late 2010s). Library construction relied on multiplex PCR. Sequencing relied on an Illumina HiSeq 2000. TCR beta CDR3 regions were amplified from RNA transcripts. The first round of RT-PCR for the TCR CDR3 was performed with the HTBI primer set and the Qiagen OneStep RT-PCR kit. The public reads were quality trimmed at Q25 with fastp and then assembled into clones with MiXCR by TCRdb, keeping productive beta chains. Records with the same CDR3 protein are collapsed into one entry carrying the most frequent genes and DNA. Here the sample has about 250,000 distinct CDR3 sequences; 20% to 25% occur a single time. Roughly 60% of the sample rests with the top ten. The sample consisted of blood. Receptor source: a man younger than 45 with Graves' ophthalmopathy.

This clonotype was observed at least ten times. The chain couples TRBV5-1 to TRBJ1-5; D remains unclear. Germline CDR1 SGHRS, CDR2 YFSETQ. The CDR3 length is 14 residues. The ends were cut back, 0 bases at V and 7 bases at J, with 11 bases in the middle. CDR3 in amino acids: CASSLGTVGQPQHF. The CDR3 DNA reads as TGCGCCAGCAGCTTGGGAACAGTTGGACAGCCCCAGCATTTT.

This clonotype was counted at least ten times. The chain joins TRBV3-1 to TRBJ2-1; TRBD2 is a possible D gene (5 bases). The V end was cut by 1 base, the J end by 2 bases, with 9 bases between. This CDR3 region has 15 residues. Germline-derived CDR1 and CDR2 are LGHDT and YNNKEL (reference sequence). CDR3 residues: CASSQGGRTYNEQFF. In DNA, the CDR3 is TGTGCCAGCAGCCAAGGTGGGAGAACCTACAATGAGCAGTTCTTC.